A single sample is the source of the 20 T cell receptor beta chains below, sequenced in a study of early T cells in non-severe SARS-CoV-2 infection. TCRdb fed the 5' RACE reads into MiXCR, producing one record per CDR3 protein. The table records about 69,000 distinct CDR3 sequences, roughly 10% of them present only once. The sequencing input was whole blood. Receptor source: an adult who was a healthcare worker with PCR-confirmed SARS-CoV-2 infection or an uninfected control (not recorded which).

The chain uses TRBV2 and TRBJ2-7; D is undetermined. Trimming removed 6 bases at V and 2 bases at J, with 14 bases between. CDR1 SNHLY and CDR2 FYNNEI come from the germline V gene. The CDR3 sequence is 14 residues long. The CDR3 loop is CASSPLYSTYEQYF. CDR3 in DNA: TGTGCCAGCAGCCCGCTCTACAGTACCTACGAGCAGTACTTC.

Concerning this clonotype: Just one base apart from a much larger clone, this may be a read error. This chain uses TRBV12-3 or TRBV12-4 with TRBJ1-1; D remains ambiguous. The CDR3 loop spans 13 amino acids. CDR3 region: CASSLDMYTEAFF. As DNA, the CDR3 is TGTGCCAGCAGTCTCGACATGTATACTGAAGCCTTCTTT.

CDR3 region: CSAGTDYNEQFF. The CDR3 nucleotides read TGCAGTGCTGGGACAGACTACAATGAGCAGTTCTTC. The gene calls are TRBV20-1 and TRBJ2-1; 7 bases are shared with TRBD1. Germline CDR1 DFQATT, CDR2 SNEGSKA (reference sequence). This CDR3 comprises 12 residues. J gave up 3 bases and V 5 bases, and 1 base lay outside the gene matches.

This clonotype was seen only a few times. V gene TRBV11-2 combines with J gene TRBJ2-3; D gene uncertain. Trimming shortened V by 2 bases and J by 3 bases, and 12 bases separated the two germline ends. In germline, CDR1 is SGHAT, CDR2 FQNNGV. There are 15 residues in the CDR3. The CDR3 DNA sequence: TGTGCCAGCAGCTTAAACGTCGGAGAAACAGATACGCAGTATTTT. Protein product: CASSLNVGETDTQYF. The full variable domain, its missing parts supplied by reference TRBV11-2 and TRBJ2-3, is EAGVAQSPRYKIIEKRQSVAFWCNPISGHATLYWYQQILGQGPKLLIQFQNNGVVDDSQLPKDRFSAERLKGVDSTLKIQPAKLEDSAVYLCASSLNVGETDTQYFGPGTRLTVL.

This clonotype was detected many times. This chain links TRBV2 with TRBJ2-2, with D perhaps TRBD1 (6 bases). The CDR3 totals 17 residues. The ends were cut back, 4 bases at V and 5 bases at J, with 20 bases in the middle. Germline assignment: CDR1 SNHLY and CDR2 FYNNEI. CDR3 sequence: CASSGSTNRDVTGELFF. DNA for the CDR3: TGTGCCAGCAGTGGCAGTACGAACAGGGATGTGACCGGGGAGCTGTTTTTT.

In this sample, this clonotype turned up many times. The chain is built from TRBV6-5 and TRBJ2-7; a possible D gene is TRBD1 (5 bases). The V gene lost 6 bases and the J gene lost 2 bases, with 11 bases spanning the gap. CDR1 and CDR2 from the germline V gene are MNHEY and SVGAGI. CDR3 length equals 13 residues. DNA for the CDR3: TGTGCCAGCAGCGCACCAGGGACCTACGAGCAGTACTTC. Encoded protein: CASSAPGTYEQYF.

The V gene is TRBV3-1, the J gene TRBJ2-3; TRBD2 matches 8 bases. The length of the CDR3 is 19 residues. CDR1 is LGHDT, CDR2 YNNKEL, per germline (reference sequence). V trimming: 1 base; J trimming: 0 bases; junction bases outside the gene matches: 12. The CDR3 DNA is TGTGCCAGCAGCCAAGCTCGGCGGGGGGCACTCCCTAGCACAGATACGCAGTATTTT. This codes for CASSQARRGALPSTDTQYF.

This clonotype was seen repeatedly, ten times or more. The chain is built from TRBV7-9 and TRBJ2-1; D is perhaps TRBD2 (6 bases). There are 14 residues in the CDR3. The V gene's germline CDR1 is SEHNR and CDR2 FQNEAQ (reference sequence). The V gene lost 5 bases and the J gene lost 2 bases, with 10 bases spanning the gap. The CDR3 DNA reads as TGTGCCAGCAGCCTGACTAGAGCCTACAATGAGCAGTTCTTC. This codes for CASSLTRAYNEQFF.

The rearrangement uses TRBV5-1 and TRBJ1-1; 9 positions agree with TRBD1. The CDR3 length is 14 residues. In germline, CDR1 is SGHRS, CDR2 YFSETQ. V shed 4 bases and J 3 bases; nucleotides not matched to a gene: 4. The CDR3 reads CASSTGQGDTEAFF. The CDR3, as DNA: TGCGCCAGCAGCACGGGACAGGGTGACACTGAAGCTTTCTTT.

This clonotype was recorded at least ten times. The V gene is TRBV6-1, the J gene TRBJ2-2; 8 bases match TRBD2. The CDR3 length is 15 residues. Looked up from germline, CDR1 is MNHNS and CDR2 is SASEGT. With V trimmed by 5 bases and J by 4 bases, 6 bases remained unmatched. DNA of the CDR3: TGTGCCAGCAGTCCCCCCAGCGGGGGCACCGGGGAGCTGTTTTTT. Amino acids: CASSPPSGGTGELFF.

This clonotype was detected only a few times. The chain is built from TRBV6-1 and TRBJ1-5; no reliable D call. CDR1 MNHNS and CDR2 SASEGT come from the germline V gene. Trimming shortened V by 6 bases and J by 0 bases, and 3 bases separated the two germline ends. The CDR3 covers 12 residues. CDR3 protein: CASRSSNQPQHF. Written as DNA, the CDR3 is TGTGCCAGCAGAAGTAGCAATCAGCCCCAGCATTTT.

In its sample, this clonotype was seen a few times. The chain has TRBV3-1 and TRBJ1-3, with a possible D match to TRBD1 (5 bases). V was pared by 5 bases and J by 4 bases, with 18 bases between. The CDR3 totals 16 residues. Germline loops: CDR1 LGHDT, CDR2 YNNKEL (reference sequence). CDR3 nucleotide sequence: TGTGCCAGCAGCTATTACGCGGGGGTAAGAGGAAACACCATATATTTT. This codes for CASSYYAGVRGNTIYF.

This clonotype has only a few counts. The chain is built from TRBV3-2 and TRBJ1-5. TRBV3-2 is labeled a pseudogene. The CDR3 extends over 14 amino acids. CDR3 amino acids: CASRLPDPLYPQHF. As DNA, the CDR3 is TGTGCCAGCAGACTTCCCGACCCGCTCTATCCCCAGCATTTT.

This clonotype was seen a few times. The gene calls are TRBV7-9 and TRBJ1-4, with TRBD1 matching 9 bases. Unmatched junction bases numbered 5, after V lost 6 bases and J lost 6 bases. This CDR3 has 14 amino acids. CDR1 and CDR2 from the germline V gene are SEHNR and FQNEAQ (reference sequence). In DNA, the CDR3 is TGTGCCAGCAGGACAGGGGGAAAAGATGAAAAACTGTTTTTT. Its translation is CASRTGGKDEKLFF.

This clonotype has more than one count but fewer than ten. The V gene is TRBV10-2, the J gene TRBJ1-2; D gene uncertain. The CDR3 is made up of 15 amino acids. Looked up from germline, CDR1 is WSHSY and CDR2 is SAAADI. Trimming stripped 10 bases from V and 5 bases from J, with 23 bases between. The CDR3 DNA follows: TGCGCCACCCATCTTACCCGTCTTGGCAATTATGGCTACACCTTC. Its protein product is CATHLTRLGNYGYTF.

This clonotype was recorded at least ten times. The rearrangement uses TRBV10-3 and TRBJ1-3, with D perhaps matching TRBD1 (5 bases). This CDR3 is built from 14 residues. Germline-derived CDR1 and CDR2 are ENHRY and SYGVKD. Trimming removed 4 bases at V and 5 bases at J, with 12 bases between. The CDR3 nucleotides are TGTGCCATCAGTGCGGGGGGAGCCAGAAACACCATATATTTT. Protein sequence: CAISAGGARNTIYF.

This clonotype was seen many times. The chain is built from TRBV28 and TRBJ2-4, with 8 bases fitting TRBD1. Germline V gene data show CDR1 as MDHEN and CDR2 as SYDVKM. V lost 5 bases and J lost 3; bases outside the gene matches: 12. The CDR3 is 17 residues long. The DNA of the CDR3 is TGTGCCAGCAGTGCCATCCCAGGGGGCCCCTTCAAAAACATTCAGTACTTC. It is translated as CASSAIPGGPFKNIQYF.

This clonotype came up many times. V is TRBV29-1 and J is TRBJ2-7; D is perhaps TRBD2 (5 bases). V was clipped by 4 bases and J by 4 bases, with 11 bases between them. Germline V gene lookup returns CDR1 SQVTM and CDR2 ANQGSEA. This CDR3 region has 12 residues. DNA for the CDR3: TGCAGCGTTGGGGCTAGCAGGTACGAGCAGTACTTC. Amino acid sequence: CSVGASRYEQYF.

This clonotype came up many times. V usage is TRBV7-9 and J usage is TRBJ2-7, with a weak D call TRBD1 (5 bases). This CDR3 region has 11 residues. The germline V and J ends were trimmed by 2 bases and 7 bases, with 6 bases remaining between them. The germline V gene has CDR1 SEHNR and CDR2 FQNEAQ (reference sequence). This CDR3 reads CASSLQGEQYF. CDR3 DNA sequence: TGTGCCAGCAGCTTACAGGGTGAGCAGTACTTC.

This clonotype was recorded at least ten times. V usage is TRBV5-1 and J usage is TRBJ2-3, with unresolved D. Trimming took off 4 bases at V and 3 bases at J, with 9 bases between the two ends. Germline CDR1 reads SGHRS; CDR2 reads YFSETQ. The CDR3 totals 13 residues. The CDR3 here is CASSPQGTDTQYF. CDR3 sequence (DNA): TGCGCCAGCAGCCCACAAGGGACAGATACGCAGTATTTT.